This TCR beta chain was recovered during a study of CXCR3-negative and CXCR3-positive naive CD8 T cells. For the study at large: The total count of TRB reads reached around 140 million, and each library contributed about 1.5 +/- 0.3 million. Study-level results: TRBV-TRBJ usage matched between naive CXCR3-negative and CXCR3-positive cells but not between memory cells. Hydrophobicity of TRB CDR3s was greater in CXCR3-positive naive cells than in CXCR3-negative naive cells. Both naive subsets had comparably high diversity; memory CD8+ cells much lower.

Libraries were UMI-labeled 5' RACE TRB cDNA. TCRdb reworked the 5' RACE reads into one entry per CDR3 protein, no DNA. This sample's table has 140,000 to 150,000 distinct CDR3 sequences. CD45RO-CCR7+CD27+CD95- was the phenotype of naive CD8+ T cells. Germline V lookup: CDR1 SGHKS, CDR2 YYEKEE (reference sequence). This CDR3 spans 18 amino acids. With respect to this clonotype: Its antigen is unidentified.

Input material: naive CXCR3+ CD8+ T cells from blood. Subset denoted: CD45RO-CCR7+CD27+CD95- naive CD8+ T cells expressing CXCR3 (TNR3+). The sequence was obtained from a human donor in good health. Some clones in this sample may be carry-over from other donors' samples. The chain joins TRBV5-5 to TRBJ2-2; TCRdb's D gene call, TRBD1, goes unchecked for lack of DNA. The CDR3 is CASSLRVGRRPNTGELFF. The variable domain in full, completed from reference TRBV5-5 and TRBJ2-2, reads DAGVTQSPTHLIKTRGQQVTLRCSPISGHKSVSWYQQVLGQGPQFIFQYYEKEERGRGNFPDRFSARQFPNYSSELNVNALLLGDSALYLCASSLRVGRRPNTGELFFGEGSRLTVL.